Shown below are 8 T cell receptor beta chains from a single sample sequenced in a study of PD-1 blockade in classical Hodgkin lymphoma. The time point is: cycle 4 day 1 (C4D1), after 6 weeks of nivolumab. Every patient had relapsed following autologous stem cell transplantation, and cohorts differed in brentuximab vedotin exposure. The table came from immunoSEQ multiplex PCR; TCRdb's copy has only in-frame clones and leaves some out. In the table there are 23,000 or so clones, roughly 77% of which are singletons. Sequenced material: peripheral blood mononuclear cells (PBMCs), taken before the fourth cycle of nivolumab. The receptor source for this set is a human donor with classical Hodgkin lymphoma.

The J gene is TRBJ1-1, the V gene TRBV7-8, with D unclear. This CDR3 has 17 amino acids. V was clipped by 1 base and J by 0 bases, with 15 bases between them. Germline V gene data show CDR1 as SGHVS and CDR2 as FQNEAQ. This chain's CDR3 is CASSLEMVVSMNTEAFF. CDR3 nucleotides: TGTGCCAGCAGCTTAGAGATGGTTGTCAGCATGAACACTGAAGCTTTCTTT. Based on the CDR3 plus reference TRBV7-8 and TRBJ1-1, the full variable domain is GAGVSQSPRYKVAKRGQDVALRCDPISGHVSLFWYQQALGQGPEFLTYFQNEAQLDKSGLPSDRFFAERPEGSVSTLKIQRTQQEDSAVYLCASSLEMVVSMNTEAFFGQGTRLTVV.

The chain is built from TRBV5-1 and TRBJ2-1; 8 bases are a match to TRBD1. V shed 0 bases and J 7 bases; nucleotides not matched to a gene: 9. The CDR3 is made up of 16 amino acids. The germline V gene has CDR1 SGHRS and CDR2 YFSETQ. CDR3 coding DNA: TGCGCCAGCAGCTTGGGGGAGCAGGGGGCAAGAAATGAGCAGTTCTTC. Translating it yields CASSLGEQGARNEQFF.

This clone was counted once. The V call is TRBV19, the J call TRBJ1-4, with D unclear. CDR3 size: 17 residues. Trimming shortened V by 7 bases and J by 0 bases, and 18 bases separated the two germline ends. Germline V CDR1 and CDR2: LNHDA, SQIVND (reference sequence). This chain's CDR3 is CASIDGGQDATNEKLFF. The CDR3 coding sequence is TGTGCCAGTATCGACGGTGGGCAGGACGCAACTAATGAAAAACTGTTTTTT.

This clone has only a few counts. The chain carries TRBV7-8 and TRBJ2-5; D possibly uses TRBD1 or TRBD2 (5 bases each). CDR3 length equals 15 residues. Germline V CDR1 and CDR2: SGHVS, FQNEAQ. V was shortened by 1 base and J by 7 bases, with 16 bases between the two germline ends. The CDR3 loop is CASSLDGSGLGTQYF. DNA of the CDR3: TGTGCCAGCAGCTTAGATGGCTCGGGGCTGGGGACCCAGTACTTC.

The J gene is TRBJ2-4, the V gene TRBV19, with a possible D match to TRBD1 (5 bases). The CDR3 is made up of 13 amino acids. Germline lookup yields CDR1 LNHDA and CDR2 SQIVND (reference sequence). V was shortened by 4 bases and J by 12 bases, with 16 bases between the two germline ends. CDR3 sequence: CASSTGFRPGQYF. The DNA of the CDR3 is TGTGCCAGTAGTACAGGGTTTCGGCCCGGTCAGTACTTC. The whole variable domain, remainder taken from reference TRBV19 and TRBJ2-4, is DGGITQSPKYLFRKEGQNVTLSCEQNLNHDAMYWYRQDPGQGLRLIYYSQIVNDFQKGDIAEGYSVSREKKESFPLTVTSAQKNPTAFYLCASSTGFRPGQYFGAGTRLSVL.

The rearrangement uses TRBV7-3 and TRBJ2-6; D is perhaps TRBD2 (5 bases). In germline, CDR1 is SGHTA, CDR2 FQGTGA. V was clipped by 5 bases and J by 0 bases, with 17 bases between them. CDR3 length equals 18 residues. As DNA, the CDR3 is TGTGCCAGCAGCCCGGGTGTCTCCGGGGTCTCTGGGGCCAACGTCCTGACTTTC. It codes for CASSPGVSGVSGANVLTF.

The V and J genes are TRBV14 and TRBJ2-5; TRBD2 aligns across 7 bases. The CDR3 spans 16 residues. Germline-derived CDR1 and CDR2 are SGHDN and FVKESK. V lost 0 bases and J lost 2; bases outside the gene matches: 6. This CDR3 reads CASSQERGVLQETQYF. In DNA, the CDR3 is TGTGCCAGCAGCCAAGAACGGGGGGTTTTACAAGAGACCCAGTACTTC. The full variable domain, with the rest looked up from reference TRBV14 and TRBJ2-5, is EAGVTQFPSHSVIEKGQTVTLRCDPISGHDNLYWYRRVMGKEIKFLLHFVKESKQDESGMPNNRFLAERTGGTYSTLKVQPAELEDSGVYFCASSQERGVLQETQYFGPGTRLLVL.

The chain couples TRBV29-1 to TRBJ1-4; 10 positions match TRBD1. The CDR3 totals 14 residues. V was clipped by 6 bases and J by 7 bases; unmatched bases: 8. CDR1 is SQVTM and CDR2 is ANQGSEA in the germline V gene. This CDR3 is CSVPGTGVFEKLFF. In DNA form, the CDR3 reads TGCAGCGTCCCGGGGACAGGGGTGTTTGAAAAACTGTTTTTT.